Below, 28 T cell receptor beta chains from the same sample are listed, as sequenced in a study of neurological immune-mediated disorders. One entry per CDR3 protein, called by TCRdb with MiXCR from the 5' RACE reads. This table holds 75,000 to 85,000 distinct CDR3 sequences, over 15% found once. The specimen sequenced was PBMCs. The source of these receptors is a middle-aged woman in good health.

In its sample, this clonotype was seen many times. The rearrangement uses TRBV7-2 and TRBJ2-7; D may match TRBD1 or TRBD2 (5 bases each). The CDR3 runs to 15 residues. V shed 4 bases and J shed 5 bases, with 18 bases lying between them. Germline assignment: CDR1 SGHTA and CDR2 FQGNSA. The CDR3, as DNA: TGTGCCAGCAGCTCCGCCGGGACCCAGGCCCACGAGCAGTACTTC. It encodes CASSSAGTQAHEQYF.

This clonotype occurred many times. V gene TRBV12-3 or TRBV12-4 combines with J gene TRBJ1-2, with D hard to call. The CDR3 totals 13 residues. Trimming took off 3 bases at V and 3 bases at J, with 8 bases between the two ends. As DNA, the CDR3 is TGTGCCAGCAGTTTCCGGGAGGACTATGGCTACACCTTC. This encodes CASSFREDYGYTF.

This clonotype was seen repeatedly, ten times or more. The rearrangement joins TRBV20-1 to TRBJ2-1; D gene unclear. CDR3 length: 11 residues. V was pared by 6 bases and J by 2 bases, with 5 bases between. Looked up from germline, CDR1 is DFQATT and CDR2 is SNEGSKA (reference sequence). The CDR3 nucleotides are TGCAGTGCCGGAGCCTACAATGAGCAGTTCTTC. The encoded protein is CSAGAYNEQFF.

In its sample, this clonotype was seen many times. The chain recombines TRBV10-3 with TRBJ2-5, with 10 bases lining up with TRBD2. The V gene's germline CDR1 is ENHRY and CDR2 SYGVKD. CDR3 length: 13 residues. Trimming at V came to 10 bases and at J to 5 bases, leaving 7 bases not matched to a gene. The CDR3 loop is CATRTSGGETQYF. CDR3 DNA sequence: TGTGCCACCCGGACTAGCGGTGGGGAGACCCAGTACTTC.

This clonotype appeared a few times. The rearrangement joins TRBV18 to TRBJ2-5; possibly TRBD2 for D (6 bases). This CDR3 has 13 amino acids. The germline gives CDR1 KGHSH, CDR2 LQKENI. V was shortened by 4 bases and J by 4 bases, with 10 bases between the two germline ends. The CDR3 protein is CASSLDGGETQYF. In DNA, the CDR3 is TGTGCCAGCTCACTGGACGGGGGAGAGACCCAGTACTTC.

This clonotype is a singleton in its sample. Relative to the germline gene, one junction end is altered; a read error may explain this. The CDR3 region has the DNA TGTGCCATCAGTGATTACAGATTAGGGCACACCGGGGAGCCGTTTTTT. Protein: CAISDYRLGHTGEPFF. The rearrangement joins TRBV10-3 to TRBJ2-2; TRBD2 is a possible D gene (5 bases). Germline V gene sequence: CDR1 ENHRY, CDR2 SYGVKD. There are 16 residues in the CDR3.

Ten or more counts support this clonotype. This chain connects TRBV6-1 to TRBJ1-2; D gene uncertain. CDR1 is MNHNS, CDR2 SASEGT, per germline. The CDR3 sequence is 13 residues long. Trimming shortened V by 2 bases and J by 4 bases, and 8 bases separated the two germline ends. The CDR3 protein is CASSEKEAYGYTF. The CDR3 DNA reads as TGTGCCAGCAGTGAAAAGGAAGCCTATGGCTACACCTTC.

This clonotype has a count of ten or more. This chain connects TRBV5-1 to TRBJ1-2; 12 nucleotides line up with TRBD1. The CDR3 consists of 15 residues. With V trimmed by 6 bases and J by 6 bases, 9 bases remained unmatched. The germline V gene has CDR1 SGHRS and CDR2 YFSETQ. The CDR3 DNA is TGCGCCAGCAACCCGGGACAGGGGGCAATTGATGGCTACACCTTC. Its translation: CASNPGQGAIDGYTF.

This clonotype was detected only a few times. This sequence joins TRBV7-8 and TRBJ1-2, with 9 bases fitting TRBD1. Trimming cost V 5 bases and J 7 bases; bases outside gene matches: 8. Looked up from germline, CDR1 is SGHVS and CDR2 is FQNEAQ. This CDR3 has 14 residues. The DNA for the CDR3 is TGTGCCAGCAGCCTTATGGGACAGGGTGTTGGCTACACCTTC. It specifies CASSLMGQGVGYTF.

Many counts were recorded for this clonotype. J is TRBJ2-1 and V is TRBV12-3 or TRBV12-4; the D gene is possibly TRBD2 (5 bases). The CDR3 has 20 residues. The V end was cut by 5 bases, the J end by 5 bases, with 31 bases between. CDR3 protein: CASSPQRRRGSFMTNNEQFF. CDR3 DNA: TGTGCCAGCAGTCCCCAAAGGAGGCGAGGGTCATTCATGACCAACAATGAGCAGTTCTTC.

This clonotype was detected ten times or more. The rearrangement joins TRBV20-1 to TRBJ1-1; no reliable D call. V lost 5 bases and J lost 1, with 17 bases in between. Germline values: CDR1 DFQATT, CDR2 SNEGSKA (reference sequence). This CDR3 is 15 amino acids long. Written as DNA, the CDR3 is TGCAGTGCTCACGTAATGGGCAGCACGAACACTGAAGCTTTCTTT. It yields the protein CSAHVMGSTNTEAFF.

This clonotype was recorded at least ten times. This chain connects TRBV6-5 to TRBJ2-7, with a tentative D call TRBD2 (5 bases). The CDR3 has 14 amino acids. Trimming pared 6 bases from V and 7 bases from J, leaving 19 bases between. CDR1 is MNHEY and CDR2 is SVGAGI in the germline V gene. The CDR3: CASSQRLQKGEQYF. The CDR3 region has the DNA TGTGCCAGCAGCCAGCGGCTCCAAAAAGGGGAGCAGTACTTC.

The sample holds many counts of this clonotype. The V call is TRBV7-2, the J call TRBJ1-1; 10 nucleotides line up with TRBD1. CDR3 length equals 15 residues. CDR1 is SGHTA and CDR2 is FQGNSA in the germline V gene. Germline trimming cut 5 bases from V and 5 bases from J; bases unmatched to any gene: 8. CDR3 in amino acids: CASSLGTGEETEAFF. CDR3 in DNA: TGTGCCAGCAGCCTGGGGACAGGGGAGGAGACTGAAGCTTTCTTT.

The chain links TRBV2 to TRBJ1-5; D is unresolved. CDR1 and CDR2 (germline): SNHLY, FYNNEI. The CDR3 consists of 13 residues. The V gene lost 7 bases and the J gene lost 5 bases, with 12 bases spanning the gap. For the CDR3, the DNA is TGTGCCAGCAACGGCGGGTTAGATCAGCCCCAGCATTTT. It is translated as CASNGGLDQPQHF. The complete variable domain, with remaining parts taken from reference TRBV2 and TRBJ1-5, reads EPEVTQTPSHQVTQMGQEVILRCVPISNHLYFYWYRQILGQKVEFLVSFYNNEISEKSEIFDDQFSVERPDGSNFTLKIRSTKLEDSAMYFCASNGGLDQPQHFGDGTRLSIL.

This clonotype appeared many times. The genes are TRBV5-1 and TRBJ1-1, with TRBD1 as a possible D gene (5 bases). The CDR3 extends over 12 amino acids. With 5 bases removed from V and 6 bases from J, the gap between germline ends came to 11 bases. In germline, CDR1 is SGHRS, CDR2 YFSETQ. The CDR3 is CASSIGGAEAFF. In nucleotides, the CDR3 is TGCGCCAGCAGTATAGGAGGGGCTGAAGCTTTCTTT.

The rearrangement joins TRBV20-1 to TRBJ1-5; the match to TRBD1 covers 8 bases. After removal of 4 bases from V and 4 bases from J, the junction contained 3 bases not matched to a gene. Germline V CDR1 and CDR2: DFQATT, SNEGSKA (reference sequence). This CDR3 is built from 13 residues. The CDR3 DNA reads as TGCAGTGCTAACAGGGGGGCAAATCAGCCCCAGCATTTT. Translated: CSANRGANQPQHF.

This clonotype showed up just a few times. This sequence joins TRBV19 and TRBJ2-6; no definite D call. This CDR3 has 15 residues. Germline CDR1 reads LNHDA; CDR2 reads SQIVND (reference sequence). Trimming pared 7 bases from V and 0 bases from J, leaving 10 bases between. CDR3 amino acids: CASNRGDSGANVLTF. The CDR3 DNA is TGTGCCAGTAACAGAGGTGACTCTGGGGCCAACGTCCTGACTTTC.

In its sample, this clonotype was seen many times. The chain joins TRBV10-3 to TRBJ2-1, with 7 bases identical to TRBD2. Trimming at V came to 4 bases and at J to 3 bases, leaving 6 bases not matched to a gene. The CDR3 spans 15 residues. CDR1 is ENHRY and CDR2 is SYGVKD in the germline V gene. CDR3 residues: CAISVGLGIYNEQFF. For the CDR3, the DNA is TGTGCCATCAGTGTAGGACTAGGGATCTACAATGAGCAGTTCTTC.

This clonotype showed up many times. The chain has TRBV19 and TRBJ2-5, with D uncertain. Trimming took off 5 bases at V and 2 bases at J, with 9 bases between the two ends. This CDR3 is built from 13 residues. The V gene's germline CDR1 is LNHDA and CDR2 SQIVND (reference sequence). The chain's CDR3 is CASSDDRQETQYF. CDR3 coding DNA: TGTGCCAGTAGTGACGACCGACAAGAGACCCAGTACTTC.

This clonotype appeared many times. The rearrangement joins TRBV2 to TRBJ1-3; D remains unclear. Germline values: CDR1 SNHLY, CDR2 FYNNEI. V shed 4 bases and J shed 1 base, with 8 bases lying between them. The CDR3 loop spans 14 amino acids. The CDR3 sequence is CASSVAGSGNTIYF. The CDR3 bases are TGTGCCAGCAGTGTTGCCGGGTCTGGAAACACCATATATTTT.

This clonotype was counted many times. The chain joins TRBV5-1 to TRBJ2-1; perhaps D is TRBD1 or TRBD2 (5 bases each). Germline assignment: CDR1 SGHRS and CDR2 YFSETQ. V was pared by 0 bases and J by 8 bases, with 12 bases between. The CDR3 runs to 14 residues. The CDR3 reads CASSLGGVGDEQFF. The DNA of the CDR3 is TGCGCCAGCAGCTTGGGAGGGGTTGGAGATGAGCAGTTCTTC.

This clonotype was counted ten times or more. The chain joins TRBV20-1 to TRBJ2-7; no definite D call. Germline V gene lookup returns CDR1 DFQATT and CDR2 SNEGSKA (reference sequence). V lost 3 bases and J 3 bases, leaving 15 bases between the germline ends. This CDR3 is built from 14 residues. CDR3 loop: CSASGRPANYEQYF. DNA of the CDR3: TGCAGTGCTAGCGGCCGGCCTGCAAACTACGAGCAGTACTTC.

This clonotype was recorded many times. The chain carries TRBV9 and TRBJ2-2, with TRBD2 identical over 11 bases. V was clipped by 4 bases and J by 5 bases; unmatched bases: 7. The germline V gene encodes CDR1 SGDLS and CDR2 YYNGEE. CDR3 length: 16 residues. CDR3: CASSPNPSGGTGELFF. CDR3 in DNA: TGTGCCAGCAGCCCCAACCCTAGCGGGGGGACCGGGGAGCTGTTTTTT.

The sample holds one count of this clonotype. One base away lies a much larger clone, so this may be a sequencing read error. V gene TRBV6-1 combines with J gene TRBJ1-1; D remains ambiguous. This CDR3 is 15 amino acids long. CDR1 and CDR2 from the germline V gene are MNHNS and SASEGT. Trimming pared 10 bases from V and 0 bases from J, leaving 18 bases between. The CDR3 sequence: CANSQLPSLNTEAFF. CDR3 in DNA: TGTGCCAACAGCCAATTACCGTCACTGAACACTGAAGCTTTCTTT.

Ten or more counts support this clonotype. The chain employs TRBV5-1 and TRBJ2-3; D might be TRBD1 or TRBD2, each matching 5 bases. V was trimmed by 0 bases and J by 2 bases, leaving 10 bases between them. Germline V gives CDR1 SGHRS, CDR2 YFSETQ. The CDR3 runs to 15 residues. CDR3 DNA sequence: TGCGCCAGCAGCTTGGTTTCCGGGGCCACAGATACGCAGTATTTT. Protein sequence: CASSLVSGATDTQYF.

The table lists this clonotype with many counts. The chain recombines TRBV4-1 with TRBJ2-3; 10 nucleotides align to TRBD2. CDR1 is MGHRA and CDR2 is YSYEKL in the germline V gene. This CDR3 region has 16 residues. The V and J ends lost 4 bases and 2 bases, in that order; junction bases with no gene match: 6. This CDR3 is CASSLVAGGSTDTQYF. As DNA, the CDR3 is TGCGCCAGCAGCCTGGTAGCGGGGGGCTCCACAGATACGCAGTATTTT.

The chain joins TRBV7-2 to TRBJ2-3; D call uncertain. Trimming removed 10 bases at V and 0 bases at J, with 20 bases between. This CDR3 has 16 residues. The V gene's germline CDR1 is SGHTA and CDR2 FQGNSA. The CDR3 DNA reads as TGTGCCATAAGCTCCCAACCGCGGCTCAGCACAGATACGCAGTATTTT. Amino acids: CAISSQPRLSTDTQYF.

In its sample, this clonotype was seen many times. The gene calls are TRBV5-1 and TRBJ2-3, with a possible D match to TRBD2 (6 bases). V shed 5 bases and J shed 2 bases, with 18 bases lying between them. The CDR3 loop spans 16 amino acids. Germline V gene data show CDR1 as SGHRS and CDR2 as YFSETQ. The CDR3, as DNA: TGCGCCAGCAGTTACGATTGGGGACTGAACACAGATACGCAGTATTTT. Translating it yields CASSYDWGLNTDTQYF.